The source of this T cell receptor (beta chain) is a study of cytomegalovirus exposure and HLA in healthy donors. Points on this clone: Its matching antigen is unknown.

CDR3 size: 14 residues. Trimming cost V 5 bases and J 5 bases, with 16 bases left between them. Germline CDR1 and CDR2: SGHTA and FQGTGA. Overall study findings and caveats: Cytomegalovirus-associated TCR beta chains were listed, numbering 150 to 200. A few CMV-associated chains were confirmed in vitro to be specific for CMV antigens.

The repertoire was sequenced with immunoSEQ multiplex PCR; TCRdb's copy has only in-frame clones and lacks some. The sample has tens of thousands of clones, about 96% seen once. While the first cohort had about 610 subjects, the donors belonged to the separate validation cohort of more than 95 subjects. Sequenced input: PBMCs. The chain joins TRBV7-3 to TRBJ2-7, with D perhaps TRBD2 (7 bases). The clonotype was recovered from a woman between 18 and 29 years old in good health and CMV-seronegative. CDR3 sequence: CASSRRGPRDEQYF. As DNA, the CDR3 is TGTGCCAGCAGCAGGCGGGGGCCCCGGGACGAGCAGTACTTC.